A single sample is the source of the 16 T cell receptor beta chains below, sequenced in a study of CD8 T cells in Susac syndrome. Random hexamers were used to reverse transcribe roughly 0.5 to 1 ug of RNA. TCRdb processed the immunoSEQ multiplex PCR reads anew with MiXCR; each CDR3 protein has one entry. The sample has about 300,000 distinct CDR3 sequences, under 95% seen once; the top ten hold more than 0.06%. Sequencing was done on a sample of CD4+ T cells from PBMCs. The receptor set was obtained from a human donor with multiple sclerosis.

The chain recombines TRBV10-3 with TRBJ1-1, with TRBD1 matching over 7 bases. CDR3 length: 13 residues. Germline CDR1 ENHRY, CDR2 SYGVKD. Trimming at V came to 6 bases and at J to 3 bases, leaving 4 bases not matched to a gene. The CDR3 is CAIRDREDTEAFF. The CDR3 nucleotides read TGTGCCATCAGAGACAGGGAGGACACTGAAGCTTTCTTT.

This rearrangement joins TRBV27 to TRBJ2-7; D gene ambiguous. Trimming cost V 1 base and J 5 bases, with 15 bases left between them. Germline CDR1 is MNHEY and CDR2 is SMNVEV (reference sequence). The CDR3 runs 15 residues. CDR3 region: CASSLLGIRRHEQYF. CDR3 nucleotides: TGTGCCAGCAGTTTATTAGGTATCCGCAGACACGAGCAGTACTTC.

V usage is TRBV5-1 and J usage is TRBJ2-2, with 7 bases matching TRBD1. The germline gives CDR1 SGHRS, CDR2 YFSETQ. The junction had 6 bases not matched to a gene; V was cut back by 2 bases and J by 5 bases. This CDR3 has 15 residues. CDR3 bases: TGCGCCAGCAGCTTACTCCAGGGGGAAACCGGGGAGCTGTTTTTT. Encoded protein: CASSLLQGETGELFF.

The V gene is TRBV7-2, the J gene TRBJ2-3; D not certain. There are 14 residues in the CDR3. The V and J ends lost 3 bases and 6 bases respectively, with 13 bases between them. Germline assignment: CDR1 SGHTA and CDR2 FQGNSA. The CDR3 protein is CASSLDRVSDTQYF. For the CDR3, the DNA is TGTGCCAGCAGCTTGGATAGGGTCAGTGATACGCAGTATTTT.

The V gene is TRBV7-3, the J gene TRBJ2-3; maybe TRBD2 (6 bases). The ends were cut back, 5 bases at V and 2 bases at J, with 14 bases in the middle. In germline, CDR1 is SGHTA, CDR2 FQGTGA. The CDR3 length is 15 residues. The chain's CDR3 is CASSASGLNTDTQYF. CDR3 DNA sequence: TGTGCCAGCAGCGCATCGGGACTTAACACAGATACGCAGTATTTT.

Worth noting for this clonotype: The CDR3 does not end in the conserved phenylalanine or tryptophan, so this is likely a read error. Because the CDR3's place on the DNA is in doubt, the DNA is left out and the CDR3 is given as listed by TCRdb. V is TRBV10-1 and J is TRBJ1-5. The CDR3 totals 12 residues, both ends included. Germline V gene data show CDR1 as WNHNN and CDR2 as SYGVQD (reference sequence). The CDR3 protein is CASSSGPSPSIV.

This rearrangement joins TRBV5-1 to TRBJ2-1; tentatively, D is TRBD1 (5 bases). Germline CDR1 is SGHRS and CDR2 is YFSETQ. Trimming took 0 bases from V and 0 from J, leaving 10 bases between them. The length of the CDR3 is 16 residues. CDR3 bases: TGCGCCAGCAGCTTGGGACAGCATAGCTCCTACAATGAGCAGTTCTTC. Its protein product is CASSLGQHSSYNEQFF.

The genes are TRBV20-1 and TRBJ2-5; D is possibly TRBD2 (6 bases). The CDR3 extends over 15 amino acids. The V and J ends lost 3 bases and 0 bases respectively, with 14 bases between them. Germline CDR1 DFQATT, CDR2 SNEGSKA (reference sequence). The CDR3 loop reads CSARGEDPYQETQYF. The CDR3 DNA sequence: TGCAGTGCTAGGGGGGAGGACCCTTACCAAGAGACCCAGTACTTC.

This clonotype came up once. V and J are TRBV19 and TRBJ1-1; 7 positions agree with TRBD1. There are 15 residues in the CDR3. V lost 2 bases and J lost 4; bases outside the gene matches: 7. In germline, CDR1 is LNHDA, CDR2 SQIVND (reference sequence). This CDR3 reads CASSIWTGRGTEAFF. The CDR3 coding sequence is TGTGCCAGTAGTATATGGACAGGAAGGGGCACTGAAGCTTTCTTT.

The genes are TRBV29-1 and TRBJ2-7; maybe TRBD2 (6 bases). Germline V lookup: CDR1 SQVTM, CDR2 ANQGSEA. The CDR3 runs 13 residues. V was trimmed by 4 bases and J by 3 bases, leaving 13 bases between them. DNA of the CDR3: TGCAGCGTTGGGGACCGGGGGTTCTACGAGCAGTACTTC. It encodes CSVGDRGFYEQYF.

This clonotype appeared once. This chain connects TRBV18 to TRBJ1-3; 8 bases map to TRBD1. The CDR3 has 16 residues. Trimming took 3 bases from V and 7 from J; bases not matched to a gene: 11. Germline V gives CDR1 KGHSH, CDR2 LQKENI. The DNA for the CDR3 is TGTGCCAGCTCACCTGGGACAGGACAAGTTGGGAACACCATATATTTT. Protein sequence: CASSPGTGQVGNTIYF.

This clonotype was observed once. This rearrangement joins TRBV11-2 to TRBJ1-2; possibly TRBD1 for D (5 bases). V was pared by 6 bases and J by 8 bases, with 22 bases between. The CDR3 extends over 15 amino acids. Germline V gene data show CDR1 as SGHAT and CDR2 as FQNNGV. In nucleotides, the CDR3 is TGTGCCAGCAGGACCCCAGGAAGGGGAGCCGGAGGCTACACCTTC. The encoded protein is CASRTPGRGAGGYTF.

This clonotype was observed a single time. This sequence joins TRBV4-3 and TRBJ2-7, with D hard to call. V lost 1 base and J lost 0, with 13 bases in between. Germline CDR1 and CDR2: LGHNA and YSLEER. This CDR3 spans 16 amino acids. The CDR3 DNA follows: TGCGCCAGCAGCCAAGGGGTTGGGGATTCCTCCTACGAGCAGTACTTC. Amino acid sequence: CASSQGVGDSSYEQYF.

The chain joins TRBV20-1 to TRBJ2-1; D not resolved. The V end lost 6 bases, the J end lost 4 bases, and 16 bases lay between the germline ends. This CDR3 comprises 14 residues. Germline lookup yields CDR1 DFQATT and CDR2 SNEGSKA (reference sequence). For the CDR3, the DNA is TGCAGTGCCCCCCGGAGTTGGGGATACAATGAGCAGTTCTTC. Amino acids: CSAPRSWGYNEQFF.

The chain employs TRBV5-1 and TRBJ2-1; the D is unclear. The CDR3 has 15 amino acids. The ends were cut back, 5 bases at V and 0 bases at J, with 12 bases in the middle. Germline CDR1 reads SGHRS; CDR2 reads YFSETQ. The CDR3 loop reads CASSSDTASYNEQFF. CDR3 sequence (DNA): TGCGCCAGCAGTTCCGACACCGCCTCCTACAATGAGCAGTTCTTC. The full variable domain, in which reference TRBV5-1 and TRBJ2-1 provide the parts outside the CDR3, is KAGVTQTPRYLIKTRGQQVTLSCSPISGHRSVSWYQQTPGQGLQFLFEYFSETQRNKGNFPGRFSGRQFSNSRSEMNVSTLELGDSALYLCASSSDTASYNEQFFGPGTRLTVL.

In its sample, this clonotype was seen once. Here the CDR3 DNA reads TGTGCCAGTAGTATACGGCCTTCTACCGGGGAGCTGTTTTTT. It is translated as CASSIRPSTGELFF. The rearrangement joins TRBV19 to TRBJ2-2; D gene ambiguous. The CDR3 is made up of 14 amino acids. From germline, CDR1 is LNHDA and CDR2 SQIVND (reference sequence). The ends were cut back, 2 bases at V and 5 bases at J, with 9 bases in the middle.